What follows are 30 T cell receptor beta chains derived from one specimen sequenced in a study of Ad26.COV2.S vaccination and SARS-CoV-2 variants. The repertoire was sequenced with immunoSEQ multiplex PCR; TCRdb's copy has only in-frame clones and lacks some. The profile shows fewer than 100,000 clones, roughly 84% of them singletons. Specimen: peripheral blood, collected after recovery from COVID-19. The source is a human donor who had recovered from COVID-19.

The chain is built from TRBV7-6 and TRBJ2-5; 10 bases agree with TRBD2. This CDR3 comprises 17 residues. The germline V gene encodes CDR1 SGHVS and CDR2 FNYEAQ. With V trimmed by 5 bases and J by 4 bases, 13 bases remained unmatched. CDR3 in DNA: TGTGCCAGCAGCCTGGATGTGAGCGGGAGGGGATTAGAGACCCAGTACTTC. It is translated as CASSLDVSGRGLETQYF.

The CDR3 DNA reads TGTGCCAGCAGATTCAGGGGATCTAGGTTGGATACGCAGTATTTT. Amino acids: CASRFRGSRLDTQYF. This chain uses TRBV7-8 with TRBJ2-3; D possibly corresponds to TRBD1 (6 bases). Germline CDR1 and CDR2: SGHVS and FQNEAQ. Trimming left V 6 bases short and J 6 bases short, with 19 bases between. The CDR3 totals 15 residues. Complete variable domain (other parts from reference TRBV7-8 and TRBJ2-3): GAGVSQSPRYKVAKRGQDVALRCDPISGHVSLFWYQQALGQGPEFLTYFQNEAQLDKSGLPSDRFFAERPEGSVSTLKIQRTQQEDSAVYLCASRFRGSRLDTQYFGPGTRLTVL.

The J gene is TRBJ1-6, the V gene TRBV19, with D possibly being TRBD1 (5 bases). Germline CDR1 and CDR2: LNHDA and SQIVND (reference sequence). CDR3 length: 13 residues. The V end lost 4 bases, the J end lost 5 bases, and 6 bases lay between the germline ends. CDR3 residues: CASSTGNNSPLHF. The CDR3 coding sequence is TGTGCCAGTAGTACAGGGAATAATTCACCCCTCCACTTT.

The rearrangement links TRBV19 to TRBJ2-3; D is ambiguous. V shed 1 base and J shed 4 bases, with 6 bases lying between them. Looked up from germline, CDR1 is LNHDA and CDR2 is SQIVND (reference sequence). CDR3 length: 13 residues. CDR3 loop: CASSIGGADTQYF. CDR3 DNA: TGTGCCAGTAGTATAGGTGGCGCAGATACGCAGTATTTT.

This clone was picked up many times. V is TRBV9 and J is TRBJ1-4, with 9 bases aligning to TRBD1. CDR3 length equals 15 residues. Germline-derived CDR1 and CDR2 are SGDLS and YYNGEE. V was pared by 2 bases and J by 8 bases, with 7 bases of the junction left unmatched. CDR3 sequence (DNA): TGTGCCAGCAGCGTTATGACAGGGGGTCGGGAAAAACTGTTTTTT. It specifies CASSVMTGGREKLFF.

This chain links TRBV7-2 with TRBJ2-4, with 11 bases fitting TRBD2. The CDR3 covers 19 residues. J lost 2 bases, V lost 4 bases, and 13 bases had no gene match. Germline V gene lookup returns CDR1 SGHTA and CDR2 FQGNSA. DNA for the CDR3: TGTGCCAGCAGCTCCATTGGGCCCGTAGCGGGAGGGTCCAAAAACATTCAGTACTTC. Its translation is CASSSIGPVAGGSKNIQYF. Based on the CDR3 plus reference TRBV7-2 and TRBJ2-4, the full variable domain is GAGVSQSPSNKVTEKGKDVELRCDPISGHTALYWYRQSLGQGLEFLIYFQGNSAPDKSGLPSDRFSAERTGGSVSTLTIQRTQQEDSAVYLCASSSIGPVAGGSKNIQYFGAGTRLSVL.

The J gene is TRBJ1-4, the V gene TRBV7-2, with unresolved D. CDR1 SGHTA and CDR2 FQGNSA come from the germline V gene. CDR3 length: 12 residues. V lost 3 bases and J lost 8, with 7 bases in between. CDR3 sequence: CASSFNGEKLFF. The CDR3 bases are TGTGCCAGCAGCTTTAACGGGGAAAAACTGTTTTTT.

The chain links TRBV7-8 to TRBJ2-3; no definite D call. Germline V lookup: CDR1 SGHVS, CDR2 FQNEAQ. Trimming cost V 6 bases and J 5 bases, with 9 bases left between them. CDR3 length equals 12 residues. The chain's CDR3 is CASRSPVDTQYF. CDR3 DNA: TGTGCCAGCAGATCGCCAGTAGATACGCAGTATTTT. Full variable domain (remainder filled in from reference TRBV7-8 and TRBJ2-3): GAGVSQSPRYKVAKRGQDVALRCDPISGHVSLFWYQQALGQGPEFLTYFQNEAQLDKSGLPSDRFFAERPEGSVSTLKIQRTQQEDSAVYLCASRSPVDTQYFGPGTRLTVL.

The V and J genes are TRBV5-4 and TRBJ2-2, with D maybe TRBD2 (6 bases). Germline lookup yields CDR1 SGHNT and CDR2 YYREEE (reference sequence). V lost 5 bases and J lost 4, with 12 bases in between. The length of the CDR3 is 14 residues. The CDR3: CASREGGVTGELFF. CDR3 nucleotide sequence: TGTGCCAGCAGGGAGGGCGGGGTCACCGGGGAGCTGTTTTTT.

This clone was observed a single time. This sequence joins TRBV24-1 and TRBJ2-7; D gene ambiguous. CDR1 and CDR2 from the germline V gene are KGHDR and SFDVKD. The V end was cut by 4 bases, the J end by 4 bases, with 16 bases between. The CDR3 contains 15 residues. The CDR3 is CATSEWRCLTYEQYF. Here the CDR3 DNA reads TGTGCCACCAGTGAGTGGAGATGCTTGACTTACGAGCAGTACTTC.

The count of this clone is one. The chain combines TRBV19 with TRBJ2-3; D possibly corresponds to TRBD2 (5 bases). The CDR3 loop spans 14 amino acids. Per the germline V gene, CDR1 is LNHDA and CDR2 is SQIVND (reference sequence). The ends were cut back, 3 bases at V and 5 bases at J, with 12 bases in the middle. CDR3 sequence: CASSMGSGGDTQYF. The CDR3 bases are TGTGCCAGTAGTATGGGCTCCGGAGGAGATACGCAGTATTTT.

The chain employs TRBV29-1 and TRBJ1-1; D possibly corresponds to TRBD1 (6 bases). CDR1 and CDR2 from the germline V gene are SQVTM and ANQGSEA. Trimming stripped 7 bases from V and 4 bases from J, with 16 bases between. CDR3 size: 13 residues. As DNA, the CDR3 is TGCAGCGGAGAATCAGGGGAGGCCACTGAAGCTTTCTTT. Translation gives CSGESGEATEAFF.

This clone was seen once. The chain employs TRBV29-1 and TRBJ2-3, with D perhaps matching TRBD2 (6 bases). Per the germline V gene, CDR1 is SQVTM and CDR2 is ANQGSEA. The CDR3 is made up of 14 amino acids. V shed 4 bases and J shed 6 bases, with 17 bases lying between them. The CDR3 spells CSVGGVGRRDTQYF. DNA for the CDR3: TGCAGCGTTGGGGGGGTTGGGAGGCGGGATACGCAGTATTTT.

This sequence joins TRBV7-2 and TRBJ1-6; 7 bases line up with TRBD1. V shed 3 bases, J shed 6 bases, and the junction held 8 bases outside the gene matches. The germline CDR1 and CDR2 sequences are SGHTA and FQGNSA. The CDR3 length is 16 residues. Here the CDR3 reads CASSFLRGRGNSPLHF. The CDR3 nucleotides are TGTGCCAGCAGCTTCCTTAGGGGGCGAGGTAATTCACCCCTCCACTTT. Looking up the rest from reference TRBV7-2 and TRBJ1-6 gives the full variable domain: GAGVSQSPSNKVTEKGKDVELRCDPISGHTALYWYRQSLGQGLEFLIYFQGNSAPDKSGLPSDRFSAERTGGSVSTLTIQRTQQEDSAVYLCASSFLRGRGNSPLHFGNGTRLTVT.

The chain links TRBV7-3 to TRBJ2-5, with 12 bases that match TRBD2. The trim removed 5 bases at V and 5 bases at J, leaving 6 bases unmatched. The CDR3 is made up of 15 amino acids. Germline V gene lookup returns CDR1 SGHTA and CDR2 FQGTGA. CDR3 DNA sequence: TGTGCCAGCAGCGTCGGGACTAGCGGGTTGGAGACCCAGTACTTC. As protein: CASSVGTSGLETQYF.

The chain carries TRBV3-1 (or the pseudogene TRBV3-2) and TRBJ1-3; D is ambiguous. The CDR3 has 17 residues. V was clipped by 7 bases and J by 4 bases, with 23 bases between them. CDR1 and CDR2 (germline): LGHDT, YNNKEL (reference sequence). The CDR3 bases are TGTGCCAGCATTAAAGGGAGTACCCCTCACCGGGGAAACACCATATATTTT. As protein: CASIKGSTPHRGNTIYF.

This clone was counted between two and nine times. This chain links TRBV27 with TRBJ2-2; no reliable D call. Germline V lookup: CDR1 MNHEY, CDR2 SMNVEV (reference sequence). V lost 3 bases and J lost 6, with 8 bases in between. CDR3 length equals 13 residues. CDR3 sequence reads: CASSFHDPGELFF. In DNA form, the CDR3 reads TGTGCCAGCAGTTTTCATGATCCCGGGGAGCTGTTTTTT.

V is TRBV6-6 and J is TRBJ1-2, with unresolved D. CDR1 is MNHNY and CDR2 is SVGAGI in the germline V gene (reference sequence). The CDR3 runs 17 residues. The V gene lost 5 bases and the J gene lost 0 bases, with 19 bases spanning the gap. This chain's CDR3 is CASSPLLGQTANYGYTF. The CDR3, as DNA: TGTGCCAGCAGTCCTCTTCTTGGGCAGACCGCTAACTATGGCTACACCTTC.

The chain couples TRBV18 to TRBJ2-2, with D perhaps assigned TRBD1 or TRBD2 (5 bases each). The CDR3 runs to 18 residues. Trimming took off 4 bases at V and 4 bases at J, with 22 bases between the two ends. Per germline, CDR1 KGHSH and CDR2 LQKENI. This CDR3 reads CASSQIPYRSEGTGELFF. CDR3 DNA sequence: TGTGCCAGCTCACAGATACCCTACAGGTCTGAGGGCACCGGGGAGCTGTTTTTT.

CDR3 amino acids: CASSGLMNTGELFF. CDR3 bases: TGTGCCAGCAGCGGATTAATGAACACCGGGGAGCTGTTTTTT. The V gene is TRBV7-9, the J gene TRBJ2-2, with D unresolved. Deletions cut 5 bases from V and 1 base from J, with 8 bases between. The CDR3 runs to 14 residues. CDR1 and CDR2 from the germline V gene are SEHNR and FQNEAQ (reference sequence).

This clone was recorded many times. The chain is built from TRBV19 and TRBJ2-1, with 8 bases that match TRBD2. The V and J ends lost 2 bases and 8 bases, in that order; junction bases with no gene match: 8. The CDR3 has 15 amino acids. The germline V gene has CDR1 LNHDA and CDR2 SQIVND (reference sequence). CDR3 protein: CASSIRGSGIDEQFF. DNA for the CDR3: TGTGCCAGTAGTATACGGGGTAGCGGGATCGATGAGCAGTTCTTC.

This chain connects TRBV2 to TRBJ1-4; 7 nucleotides match TRBD1. Germline V gene sequence: CDR1 SNHLY, CDR2 FYNNEI. J lost 3 bases, V lost 6 bases, and 7 bases had no gene match. The CDR3 totals 15 residues. The CDR3 DNA follows: TGTGCCAGCAGGGAACAGGGGTTTGCTAATGAAAAACTGTTTTTT. It translates to CASREQGFANEKLFF.

The chain combines TRBV19 with TRBJ1-2, with 8 bases identical to TRBD1. Unmatched junction bases numbered 6, after V lost 4 bases and J lost 8 bases. The CDR3 has 13 residues. The germline gives CDR1 LNHDA, CDR2 SQIVND (reference sequence). The CDR3 sequence: CASSTGQGKGYTF. The DNA for the CDR3 is TGTGCCAGTAGTACCGGACAGGGTAAAGGCTACACCTTC.

The gene calls are TRBV6-2 or TRBV6-3 and TRBJ1-2, with unresolved D. V lost 6 bases, J lost 6 bases, and 26 bases lay in between. Germline CDR1 MNHEY, CDR2 SVGEGT. This CDR3 region has 17 residues. Here the CDR3 reads CASSPTPVRRLRDGYTF. CDR3 bases: TGTGCCAGCAGCCCTACGCCTGTACGCAGACTAAGGGATGGCTACACCTTC.

This chain links TRBV28 with TRBJ1-1; D possibly corresponds to TRBD1 (6 bases). V gave up 5 bases and J gave up 5 bases, with 12 bases separating them. This CDR3 is built from 13 residues. Per germline, CDR1 MDHEN and CDR2 SYDVKM. Here the CDR3 DNA reads TGTGCCAGCAGTACGGGAGGGGGTACTGAAGCTTTCTTT. Protein product: CASSTGGGTEAFF.

This clone was seen once. The chain has TRBV7-6 and TRBJ1-2, with 11 bases matching TRBD1. After removal of 4 bases from V and 7 bases from J, the junction contained 5 bases not matched to a gene. The CDR3 contains 14 residues. Germline loops: CDR1 SGHVS, CDR2 FNYEAQ. The chain's CDR3 is CASSSDRGLAGYTF. The CDR3 DNA reads as TGTGCCAGCAGCTCGGACAGGGGGCTTGCTGGCTACACCTTC.

This sequence joins TRBV29-1 and TRBJ2-2, with D tentatively TRBD2 (6 bases). Trimming cost V 6 bases and J 6 bases, with 14 bases left between them. CDR1 SQVTM and CDR2 ANQGSEA come from the germline V gene. This CDR3 spans 13 amino acids. This CDR3 reads CSVATSIAGELFF. In DNA, the CDR3 is TGCAGCGTCGCAACTAGCATCGCCGGGGAGCTGTTTTTT.

The chain couples TRBV28 to TRBJ1-5; D possibly corresponds to TRBD1 (5 bases). This CDR3 region has 13 residues. V gave up 6 bases and J gave up 7 bases, with 13 bases separating them. CDR1 MDHEN and CDR2 SYDVKM come from the germline V gene. The CDR3: CASRGRVTQPQHF. CDR3 nucleotide sequence: TGTGCCAGCAGGGGCAGGGTCACCCAGCCCCAGCATTTT.

The chain employs TRBV7-2 and TRBJ1-1; no clear D. CDR1 and CDR2 (germline): SGHTA, FQGNSA. The CDR3 has 13 residues. Trimming stripped 1 base from V and 7 bases from J, with 10 bases between. CDR3 sequence reads: CASSLGWPNEAFF. For the CDR3, the DNA is TGTGCCAGCAGCTTAGGTTGGCCGAATGAAGCTTTCTTT.

The chain employs TRBV10-3 and TRBJ2-7, with 7 bases that match TRBD2. Germline CDR1 ENHRY, CDR2 SYGVKD. There are 13 residues in the CDR3. The J segment lost 7 bases and the V segment lost 10 bases, leaving 13 bases of the junction unmatched. CDR3 DNA sequence: TGTGCCACCGCGTCGGCGGGAGATAGTGAGCAGTACTTC. Amino acids: CATASAGDSEQYF.